These T cell receptor beta chains were read from a single sample in a study of T cells after yellow fever vaccination. TCRdb analysed the 5' RACE reads with MiXCR anew, one entry per CDR3 protein. The sample has over 300,000 distinct CDR3 sequences, approximately 3.8% seen once. The material was PBMCs, obtained on the day of the yellow fever booster vaccination. These receptors all come from a young man who received the YFV17D yellow fever vaccine. Both conserved end residues are part of each CDR3. The order of the fields is D gene, V gene, J gene, clone size, CDR3 DNA, CDR3 protein. D genes are given only for firm matches. A clone size is listed for some rows: how often the clone was seen (once, few, many), or a class if it is expanded.

>TRBD1|TRBV12-3/TRBV12-4|TRBJ1-6|many
TGTGCCAGCAGACCCGGGACAGGGAATTCACCCCTCCACTTT
CASRPGTGNSPLHF
>.|TRBV7-2|TRBJ2-5|few
TGTGCCAGCAGCTTAAGGGTATTGGCTCGGGGAGCGGTCGAGACCCAGTACTTC
CASSLRVLARGAVETQYF
>TRBD1|TRBV7-2|TRBJ1-4|few
TGTGCCAGCAGCAAACAGGGGGGGAGTGAAAAACTGTTTTTT
CASSKQGGSEKLFF
>TRBD1|TRBV2|TRBJ1-2|few
TGTGCCAGCAGTCCAACGTGGACAGGGGATGGCTACACCTTC
CASSPTWTGDGYTF
>TRBD2|TRBV2|TRBJ2-3|many
TGTGCCAGCAGGGGTAGCGGGGATAGCACAGATACGCAGTATTTT
CASRGSGDSTDTQYF
>.|TRBV5-1|TRBJ2-5|few
TGCGCCAGCAGCCCCGGGACGGACCCTCAAGAGACCCAGTACTTC
CASSPGTDPQETQYF
>.|TRBV7-2|TRBJ2-5|many
TGTGCCAGCAGCTTAGGACAGGAAGAGACCCAGTACTTC
CASSLGQEETQYF
>TRBD1|TRBV5-1|TRBJ1-2|.
TGCGCCAGCAGCCACGGACAGGGACTGGGCTACACCTTC
CASSHGQGLGYTF
>.|TRBV5-1|TRBJ2-2|many
TGTGCCAGCAGCTTAGACAGAAACACCGGGGAGCTGTTTTTT
CASSLDRNTGELFF
>.|TRBV7-2|TRBJ2-5|.
TGTGCCAGCAGCTTCGGGACGAAAGAGACCCAGTACTTC
CASSFGTKETQYF
>.|TRBV20-1|TRBJ2-1|many
TGCAGTGCTAGCGTCGCAGGGGTCGCCTACAATGAGCAGTTCTTC
CSASVAGVAYNEQFF
>.|TRBV7-6|TRBJ2-2|few
TGTGCCAGCGGGGTCAGCGCGAACACCGGGGAGCTGTTTTTT
CASGVSANTGELFF
>TRBD2|TRBV9|TRBJ2-3|many
TGTGCCAGCAGCCCCCGACTAGCGGGAGATACGCAGTATTTT
CASSPRLAGDTQYF
>.|TRBV6-2/TRBV6-3|TRBJ1-1|many
TGTGCCAGCAGTTCCGCGGGATCCGGGGACACTGAAGCTTTCTTT
CASSSAGSGDTEAFF
>.|TRBV5-1|TRBJ2-1|many
TGCGCCAGCAGCTTGGCGGCTTCCTCCTACAATGAGCAGTTCTTC
CASSLAASSYNEQFF
>TRBD2|TRBV20-1|TRBJ2-5|many
TGCAGTGCTAGAGACCCATTTGGACTAGCGGGGGGAGGCCAAGAGACCCAGTACTTC
CSARDPFGLAGGGQETQYF
>.|TRBV5-1|TRBJ1-6|few
TGCGCCAGCAGCTTGGCCTCGGGGGGCTCCCTCTCGACCCTCCACTTT
CASSLASGGSLSTLHF
>.|TRBV7-8|TRBJ2-7|.
TGTGCCAGCAGCTCAGAGGGGCCCCTTGGTGGTGAGCAGTACTTC
CASSSEGPLGGEQYF
>.|TRBV11-2|TRBJ2-1|many
TGTGCCAGCAGCTCCCCGATGGGCAGGTACAATGAGCAGTTCTTC
CASSSPMGRYNEQFF
>.|TRBV20-1|TRBJ1-2|.
TGCAGTGCTAGAGATGTCCGGGACCTTCCCTATGGCTACACCTTC
CSARDVRDLPYGYTF
>TRBD1|TRBV12-3/TRBV12-4|TRBJ1-2|.
TGTGCCAGCAGTCCCCCCGGGACAGGGGCATGGGGCTACACCTTC
CASSPPGTGAWGYTF
>.|TRBV7-2|TRBJ1-6|many
TGTGCCAGCAGCTTCGCCGCGCAGCGGTCACCCCTCCACTTT
CASSFAAQRSPLHF
>.|TRBV9|TRBJ2-3|many
TGTGCCAGCAGCGTAGGAGGTGGTCCAAGCTCAGATACGCAGTATTTT
CASSVGGGPSSDTQYF
>.|TRBV4-1|TRBJ2-1|.
TGCGCCAGCAGCCATCTCGGACTGGGATACAATGAGCAGTTCTTC
CASSHLGLGYNEQFF
>.|TRBV7-2|TRBJ2-2|many
TGTGCCAGCAGCTTCTCCGGGTATAACACCGGGGAGCTGTTTTTT
CASSFSGYNTGELFF
>.|TRBV29-1|TRBJ1-2|few
TGCAGCGTTTCAGAAAACTATGGCTACACCTTC
CSVSENYGYTF
>TRBD2|TRBV27|TRBJ2-1|.
TGTGCCAGCAGTCCCGTAGCGGGGGCAAGAAATGAGCAGTTCTTC
CASSPVAGARNEQFF
>.|TRBV5-1|TRBJ1-5|many
TGCGCCAGCAGCCATCAGCCCCAGCATTTT
CASSHQPQHF
>.|TRBV2|TRBJ2-1|.
TGTGCCAGCAAGGGCAGGGACCATGAGCAGTTCTTC
CASKGRDHEQFF
>TRBD1|TRBV5-4|TRBJ1-6|.
TGTGCCAGCAGCTTGGACAGGGGAGTACGCTCACCCCTCCACTTT
CASSLDRGVRSPLHF
>.|TRBV7-7|TRBJ2-1|.
TGTGCTAGCAGCTTAAGCGTACGCTCCTACAATGAGCAGTTCTTC
CASSLSVRSYNEQFF
>TRBD1|TRBV7-9|TRBJ2-7|few
TGTGCCAGCAGCCCGCGGACAGGATACGAGCAGTACTTC
CASSPRTGYEQYF
>TRBD2|TRBV27|TRBJ2-5|many
TGTGCCAGCAACCCCGCTAGCGGACCCCAAGAGACCCAGTACTTC
CASNPASGPQETQYF
>.|TRBV7-7|TRBJ2-2|many
TGTGCCAGCAGCTTAGAAGGCAGGGGTAACACCGGGGAGCTGTTTTTT
CASSLEGRGNTGELFF
>.|TRBV7-7|TRBJ2-1|few
TGTGCCAGCAGCTCGGGGCCGAAAGGGTTTGAGCAGTTCTTC
CASSSGPKGFEQFF
>.|TRBV27|TRBJ2-7|many
TGTGCCAGCAGTCTCACACAGGGAACCTACGAGCAGTACTTC
CASSLTQGTYEQYF
>TRBD2|TRBV4-3|TRBJ2-2|.
TGCGCCAGCAGCCAGGTCCGATGGGTAGCGGGGGTCGCGAACACCGGGGAGCTGTTTTTT
CASSQVRWVAGVANTGELFF
>.|TRBV12-3/TRBV12-4|TRBJ1-2|.
TGTGCCAGCAGCCCGATGGGGGCCCAGGACAACTATGGCTACACCTTC
CASSPMGAQDNYGYTF
>.|TRBV6-5|TRBJ2-4|many
TGTGCCAGCAGGGGGCAGGGGGGAAACATTCAGTACTTC
CASRGQGGNIQYF